This TCR beta chain was documented in a study of cytomegalovirus exposure and HLA in healthy donors. The study, taken as a whole, reports: There were some V segments, including TRBV6-2 and TRBV6-3, excluded as indistinguishable. Analyzed later, association rates of TCRs varied across HLA loci, with DRB1 most and HLA-C fewest.

A multiplex PCR was run with 60 Vbeta primers and 13 Jbeta primers. Here immunoSEQ multiplex PCR was the method, and the copy in TCRdb shows in-frame clones only, minus some. The data show fewer than 200,000 clones, 82% seen once. The V gene's germline CDR1 is SGHTA and CDR2 FQGNSA. V lost 4 bases, J lost 6 bases, and 18 bases lay in between. This CDR3 contains 16 residues. Details on this clone: Its antigen is unidentified.

This sequence was found in a male donor in good health and CMV-seronegative. Sequenced input: PBMCs. The chain is built from TRBV7-2 and TRBJ2-2, with D possibly being TRBD1 (6 bases). CDR3 loop: CASSYTKGQGPGELFF. CDR3 sequence (DNA): TGTGCCAGCAGCTATACCAAGGGGCAGGGGCCCGGGGAGCTGTTTTTT.